The 18 T cell receptor beta chains below were found in one sample sequenced in a study of T cell responses to AZD1222 COVID-19 vaccine. Assay: immunoSEQ multiplex PCR; the TCRdb copy retains only in-frame clones and omits some. The table records around 120,000 clones, roughly 90% of them present only once. This specimen consisted of peripheral blood, obtained 28 days after the second AZD1222 dose. These receptors came from an adult who received the AZD1222 COVID-19 vaccine.

The chain carries TRBV7-6 and TRBJ1-1; 8 bases map to TRBD1. After removal of 1 base from V and 0 bases from J, the junction contained 10 bases not matched to a gene. CDR3 length equals 18 residues. CDR1 SGHVS and CDR2 FNYEAQ come from the germline V gene. For the CDR3, the DNA is TGTGCCAGCAGCTTAGATGGCAGGGGGCAGGAATTGAACACTGAAGCTTTCTTT. It encodes CASSLDGRGQELNTEAFF.

This clone came up once. This CDR3 reads CASSRAGDRREKLFF. In nucleotides, the CDR3 is TGTGCCAGCAGCCGGGCAGGGGATCGGCGAGAAAAACTGTTTTTT. The rearrangement joins TRBV5-8 to TRBJ1-4, with D perhaps matching TRBD1 (6 bases). Germline V CDR1 and CDR2: SGHTS, YDEGEE. The CDR3 spans 15 residues. V lost 4 bases, J lost 8 bases, and 18 bases lay in between.

The chain joins TRBV6-6 to TRBJ1-5; 7 bases agree with TRBD1. There are 17 residues in the CDR3. Germline CDR1 reads MNHNY; CDR2 reads SVGAGI (reference sequence). V shed 5 bases, J shed 0 bases, and the junction held 10 bases outside the gene matches. The CDR3 coding sequence is TGTGCCAGCAGTCGCTTCGGACAGGTCTATAGCAATCAGCCCCAGCATTTT. Amino acids: CASSRFGQVYSNQPQHF.

This chain joins TRBV14 and TRBJ2-6; no firm D call. The ends were cut back, 0 bases at V and 1 base at J, with 13 bases in the middle. From germline, CDR1 is SGHDN and CDR2 FVKESK. The CDR3 is made up of 18 amino acids. In DNA form, the CDR3 reads TGTGCCAGCAGCCAAGACCCAGCCAGCGCTTCTGGGGCCAACGTCCTGACTTTC. It translates to CASSQDPASASGANVLTF.

The chain recombines TRBV18 with TRBJ1-1, with a possible D match to TRBD1 (5 bases). The CDR3 totals 14 residues. The V gene's germline CDR1 is KGHSH and CDR2 LQKENI. V was trimmed by 5 bases and J by 1 base, leaving 11 bases between them. In DNA, the CDR3 is TGTGCCAGCTCAGGGAGGGGTAAGAACACTGAAGCTTTCTTT. This gives the protein CASSGRGKNTEAFF.

The CDR3 DNA is TGTGCCAGCAGCTTAGATTTGGGCTTTTGGACAGTGACCTACAATGAGCAGTTCTTC. Protein: CASSLDLGFWTVTYNEQFF. The genes are TRBV11-3 and TRBJ2-1; maybe TRBD1 (6 bases). The germline V gene encodes CDR1 SGHNT and CDR2 YENEEA. There are 19 residues in the CDR3. The germline V and J ends were trimmed by 0 bases and 2 bases, with 20 bases remaining between them. The whole variable domain, filled in from reference TRBV11-3 and TRBJ2-1, reads EAGVVQSPRYKIIEKKQPVAFWCNPISGHNTLYWYLQNLGQGPELLIRYENEEAVDDSQLPKDRFSAERLKGVDSTLKIQPAELGDSAVYLCASSLDLGFWTVTYNEQFFGPGTRLTVL.

V and J are TRBV2 and TRBJ1-5; the D is unclear. Germline V CDR1 and CDR2: SNHLY, FYNNEI. Trimming took off 3 bases at V and 7 bases at J, with 7 bases between the two ends. The CDR3 runs 12 residues. This CDR3 is CASSDYLQPQHF. The CDR3 coding sequence is TGTGCCAGCAGTGATTATTTACAGCCCCAGCATTTT.

Turning to this clone: Other DNA sequences of this sample code for an identical CDR3. The chain links TRBV11-2 to TRBJ2-4; D unclear. CDR1 SGHAT and CDR2 FQNNGV come from the germline V gene. CDR3 length: 14 amino acids. V was clipped by 4 bases and J by 0 bases, with 7 bases between them. In nucleotides, the CDR3 is TGTGCCAGCAGCTCGCGGCTAGCCAAAAACATTCAGTACTTC. Amino acids: CASSSRLAKNIQYF.

V is TRBV3-1 (or the pseudogene TRBV3-2) and J is TRBJ1-5; TRBD1 might be the D (5 bases). Trimming cost V 6 bases and J 1 base, with 10 bases left between them. The CDR3 runs 14 residues. Germline assignment: CDR1 LGHDT and CDR2 YNNKEL (reference sequence). CDR3 coding DNA: TGTGCCAGCAGTCGCAGGGAGAGCAATCAGCCCCAGCATTTT. Its protein product is CASSRRESNQPQHF.

The chain links TRBV7-6 to TRBJ1-6, with D uncertain. Germline assignment: CDR1 SGHVS and CDR2 FNYEAQ. The length of the CDR3 is 16 residues. Trimming shortened V by 1 base and J by 1 base, and 8 bases separated the two germline ends. The CDR3 bases are TGTGCCAGCAGCTTAGTATCTGGTTCCTATAATTCACCCCTCCACTTT. It encodes CASSLVSGSYNSPLHF.

V is TRBV19 and J is TRBJ1-2; 9 bases match TRBD1. Germline assignment: CDR1 LNHDA and CDR2 SQIVND (reference sequence). The CDR3 totals 14 residues. V lost 7 bases, J lost 8 bases, and 11 bases stayed unmatched. The CDR3 loop is CASTQGTGSSGYTF. Written as DNA, the CDR3 is TGTGCCAGTACCCAAGGGACAGGGTCGAGCGGCTACACCTTC.

V usage is TRBV5-8 and J usage is TRBJ2-7, with unresolved D. Germline CDR1 reads SGHTS; CDR2 reads YDEGEE. V gave up 4 bases and J gave up 3 bases, with 5 bases separating them. The CDR3 extends over 11 amino acids. This CDR3 reads CASSPNYEQYF. The CDR3 region has the DNA TGTGCCAGCAGCCCTAACTACGAGCAGTACTTC. The entire variable domain, with the rest obtained from reference TRBV5-8 and TRBJ2-7, is as follows: EAGVTQSPTHLIKTRGQQATLRCSPISGHTSVYWYQQALGLGLQFLLWYDEGEERNRGNFPPRFSGRQFPNYSSELNVNALELEDSALYLCASSPNYEQYFGPGTRLTVT.

The genes are TRBV7-9 and TRBJ1-2; no definite D call. V lost 5 bases to trimming and J lost 4 bases, with 14 bases between them. CDR1 and CDR2 from the germline V gene are SEHNR and FQNEAQ (reference sequence). This CDR3 region has 14 residues. CDR3 DNA: TGTGCCAGCAGCCGCTTACCGGGAAGCTATGGCTACACCTTC. Residues: CASSRLPGSYGYTF.

The rearrangement links TRBV6-5 to TRBJ1-5; D ambiguous. The CDR3 length is 14 residues. V dropped 0 bases and J dropped 5 bases, with 8 bases sitting between them. The germline V gene encodes CDR1 MNHEY and CDR2 SVGAGI. CDR3 sequence reads: CASSYSRADQPQHF. In nucleotides, the CDR3 is TGTGCCAGCAGTTACTCGAGGGCGGATCAGCCCCAGCATTTT.

J is TRBJ1-6 and V is TRBV19; D is unresolved. This CDR3 is 13 amino acids long. The V and J ends lost 3 bases and 10 bases respectively, with 10 bases between them. Germline V gene sequence: CDR1 LNHDA, CDR2 SQIVND (reference sequence). The CDR3 sequence is CASSILSESPLHF. CDR3 sequence (DNA): TGTGCCAGTAGTATTCTTTCCGAGTCACCCCTCCACTTT. Looking up the rest from reference TRBV19 and TRBJ1-6 gives the full variable domain: DGGITQSPKYLFRKEGQNVTLSCEQNLNHDAMYWYRQDPGQGLRLIYYSQIVNDFQKGDIAEGYSVSREKKESFPLTVTSAQKNPTAFYLCASSILSESPLHFGNGTRLTVT.

V gene TRBV4-2 combines with J gene TRBJ2-1; D is perhaps TRBD1 (6 bases). Trimming shortened V by 3 bases and J by 9 bases, and 21 bases separated the two germline ends. The CDR3 contains 16 residues. The germline CDR1 and CDR2 sequences are LGHNA and YNFKEQ. The CDR3 coding sequence is TGTGCCAGCAGCCATGCTGACAGGTCCTATTCAAGTGAGCAGTTCTTC. As protein: CASSHADRSYSSEQFF.

This clone was found once. The rearrangement uses TRBV15 and TRBJ1-2, with 7 bases identical to TRBD1. The CDR3 runs 15 residues. Germline V gene sequence: CDR1 LNHNV, CDR2 YYDKDF (reference sequence). The ends lost 1 base at V and 2 bases at J; junction bases unmatched: 4. This CDR3 is CATSRGTGSNYGYTF. The CDR3 nucleotides read TGTGCCACCAGCAGAGGGACAGGTTCGAACTATGGCTACACCTTC.

The chain employs TRBV28 and TRBJ1-6; TRBD1 might be the D (5 bases). CDR3 length: 16 amino acids. Trimming shortened V by 8 bases and J by 6 bases, and 20 bases separated the two germline ends. Germline loops: CDR1 MDHEN, CDR2 SYDVKM. CDR3: CASLRDRGGPNSPLHF. The CDR3 DNA sequence: TGTGCCAGCCTTCGAGACCGGGGGGGACCTAATTCACCCCTCCACTTT.